The next 11 T cell receptor beta chains were all read from a single sample in a study of blood T cell repertoires in COVID-19. The table came from immunoSEQ multiplex PCR; TCRdb's copy has only in-frame clones and leaves some out. Of about 240,000 clones detected, about 83% appear once; the ten largest clones hold around 5.5%. The sequencing input was peripheral blood. The origin of the receptors is a human donor in a cohort sampled during active COVID-19.

V and J are TRBV10-2 and TRBJ2-5, with 12 bases matching TRBD2. The V gene's germline CDR1 is WSHSY and CDR2 SAAADI. After removal of 8 bases from V and 4 bases from J, the junction contained 2 bases not matched to a gene. The length of the CDR3 is 13 residues. The CDR3 sequence: CASSTSGRETQYF. CDR3 DNA: TGCGCCAGCTCGACTAGCGGGAGAGAGACCCAGTACTTC.

This clone appeared a few times. This chain joins TRBV11-2 and TRBJ2-7, with 7 bases matching TRBD1. The J segment lost 0 bases and the V segment lost 5 bases, leaving 7 bases of the junction unmatched. From germline, CDR1 is SGHAT and CDR2 FQNNGV. The CDR3 is made up of 15 amino acids. The CDR3 loop reads CASSLGQTSSYEQYF. As DNA, the CDR3 is TGTGCCAGCAGCCTGGGACAGACCAGCTCCTACGAGCAGTACTTC.

The V gene is TRBV10-1, the J gene TRBJ2-5, with 8 positions matching TRBD2. V was clipped by 3 bases and J by 5 bases; unmatched bases: 5. Germline CDR1 reads WNHNN; CDR2 reads SYGVQD (reference sequence). CDR3 length: 14 residues. The CDR3 region has the DNA TGCGCCAGCAGTGAACGCGCGGGGGGCGAGACCCAGTACTTC. Translating gives CASSERAGGETQYF.

The table lists this clone with a count of one. The chain employs TRBV6-5 and TRBJ1-6; D is unresolved. This CDR3 contains 14 residues. Trimming cost V 5 bases and J 7 bases, with 12 bases left between them. Germline V gene lookup returns CDR1 MNHEY and CDR2 SVGAGI. The CDR3 DNA reads as TGTGCCAGCAGTACCGACGGGTTAAATTCACCCCTCCACTTT. Encoded protein: CASSTDGLNSPLHF.

This chain joins TRBV18 and TRBJ1-6, with a weak D call TRBD1 (6 bases). The CDR3 runs 18 residues. The V end was cut by 1 base, the J end by 1 base, with 14 bases between. Germline V gene data show CDR1 as KGHSH and CDR2 as LQKENI. The CDR3: CASSPLMQTGSYNSPLHF. The CDR3 DNA is TGTGCCAGCTCACCACTTATGCAAACAGGGTCCTATAATTCACCCCTCCACTTT.

This rearrangement joins TRBV28 to TRBJ2-5; 8 bases match TRBD1. Looked up from germline, CDR1 is MDHEN and CDR2 is SYDVKM. This CDR3 has 14 residues. V was clipped by 3 bases and J by 5 bases; unmatched bases: 5. For the CDR3, the DNA is TGTGCCAGCAGTTTCGCACAGGGGGGCGAGACCCAGTACTTC. It is translated as CASSFAQGGETQYF.

In its sample, this clone was seen once. The genes are TRBV6-5 and TRBJ1-2, with unresolved D. The CDR3 covers 13 residues. Germline CDR1 and CDR2: MNHEY and SVGAGI. V gave up 2 bases and J gave up 6 bases, with 10 bases separating them. This chain's CDR3 is CASSYDILNGYTF. DNA of the CDR3: TGTGCCAGCAGTTACGACATTTTGAATGGCTACACCTTC.

The chain combines TRBV24-1 with TRBJ2-1; possibly TRBD2 for D (6 bases). Germline V gene sequence: CDR1 KGHDR, CDR2 SFDVKD. Trimming stripped 3 bases from V and 6 bases from J, with 26 bases between. The CDR3 totals 19 residues. Here the CDR3 reads CATSDPIKKSGRTGNEQFF. In DNA form, the CDR3 reads TGTGCCACCAGTGATCCCATAAAAAAGTCCGGGAGAACGGGCAATGAGCAGTTCTTC.

The chain links TRBV7-8 to TRBJ1-2; D unclear. Trimming took off 1 base at V and 5 bases at J, with 11 bases between the two ends. Germline V gene lookup returns CDR1 SGHVS and CDR2 FQNEAQ. The CDR3 is 14 amino acids. CDR3 sequence: CASSLGPRGYGYTF. Here the CDR3 DNA reads TGTGCCAGCAGCTTAGGGCCCCGGGGATATGGCTACACCTTC. The full variable domain, completed using reference TRBV7-8 and TRBJ1-2, is GAGVSQSPRYKVAKRGQDVALRCDPISGHVSLFWYQQALGQGPEFLTYFQNEAQLDKSGLPSDRFFAERPEGSVSTLKIQRTQQEDSAVYLCASSLGPRGYGYTFGSGTRLTVV.

The chain carries TRBV5-1 and TRBJ2-6; 7 positions match TRBD1. This CDR3 is built from 15 residues. Trimming at V came to 2 bases and at J to 2 bases, leaving 1 base not matched to a gene. Germline CDR1 and CDR2: SGHRS and YFSETQ. CDR3 sequence reads: CASSLQGTGANVLTF. The CDR3 nucleotides read TGCGCCAGCAGCTTACAGGGGACTGGGGCCAACGTCCTGACTTTC.

The J gene is TRBJ2-7, the V gene TRBV3-1 (or the pseudogene TRBV3-2); 10 positions agree with TRBD2. CDR1 is LGHDT and CDR2 is YNNKEL in the germline V gene (reference sequence). CDR3 length: 17 residues. V dropped 2 bases and J dropped 3; count of bases not matched to a gene: 10. The CDR3 reads CASSQKPRGTSDYEQYF. CDR3 nucleotide sequence: TGTGCCAGCAGCCAAAAACCTAGGGGGACTAGCGACTACGAGCAGTACTTC.